A selection of T cell receptor beta chains follows, all from one sample in a study of human T cells and chemical hapten exposure. TCRdb itself ran the RACE reads through MiXCR, one entry per CDR3 protein. The table lists under 100,000 distinct CDR3 sequences, 10% to 13% of them singletons. This material consisted of whole blood, taken in connection with sensitization to the hapten diphenylcyclopropenone (DPC). The source of these receptors is a woman aged 45 to 65 with alopecia areata. Some clones in this sample may be carry-over from other donors' samples. Each CDR3 is given with its conserved first and last residue. The D gene is left open where the match is weak. Where a row states a size, it is once, few, many or the class of an expanded clone; other rows omit it.

d_call: TRBD2
v_call: TRBV29-1
j_call: TRBJ2-5
clone_size: many
cdr3_aa: CSVEGTSGRAQETQYF
cdr3_nt: TGCAGCGTTGAAGGGACTAGCGGGAGGGCCCAAGAGACCCAGTACTTC

d_call: -
v_call: TRBV5-5
j_call: TRBJ1-5
clone_size: -
cdr3_aa: CASSLVIGGPIGQPQHF
cdr3_nt: TGTGCCAGCAGCTTGGTTATCGGGGGCCCGATCGGTCAGCCCCAGCATTTT

d_call: -
v_call: TRBV5-1
j_call: TRBJ2-7
clone_size: -
cdr3_aa: CASSLGAGRTYEQYF
cdr3_nt: TGCGCCAGCAGCTTGGGGGCAGGCCGGACCTACGAGCAGTACTTC

d_call: -
v_call: TRBV20-1
j_call: TRBJ2-4
clone_size: -
cdr3_aa: CSASLVFLGPLAKNIQYF
cdr3_nt: TGCAGTGCTAGCCTGGTTTTTCTAGGTCCCCTAGCCAAAAACATTCAGTACTTC

d_call: TRBD2
v_call: TRBV7-7
j_call: TRBJ2-2
clone_size: many
cdr3_aa: CASSRSGYTGELFF
cdr3_nt: TGTGCTAGCAGCCGTAGCGGGTACACCGGGGAGCTGTTTTTT

d_call: TRBD2
v_call: TRBV12-3/TRBV12-4
j_call: TRBJ2-7
clone_size: few
cdr3_aa: CASSTRGVLAGAPGEQYF
cdr3_nt: TGTGCCAGCAGTACCCGAGGGGTACTAGCGGGGGCTCCCGGCGAGCAGTACTTC

d_call: -
v_call: TRBV10-2
j_call: TRBJ2-6
clone_size: -
cdr3_aa: CASTSFLGLTGANVLTF
cdr3_nt: TGCGCCAGCACGAGCTTCCTAGGACTGACTGGGGCCAACGTCCTGACTTTC

d_call: TRBD1
v_call: TRBV29-1
j_call: TRBJ2-7
clone_size: many
cdr3_aa: CSVEGDRVSSYEQYF
cdr3_nt: TGCAGCGTTGAGGGGGACAGGGTATCCTCCTACGAGCAGTACTTC

d_call: -
v_call: TRBV20-1
j_call: TRBJ2-7
clone_size: many
cdr3_aa: CSAREPATGSGEQYF
cdr3_nt: TGCAGTGCTAGAGAGCCCGCGACAGGCTCTGGCGAGCAGTACTTC

d_call: -
v_call: TRBV11-2
j_call: TRBJ2-3
clone_size: -
cdr3_aa: CASLEDRGHEDTQYF
cdr3_nt: TGTGCCAGCCTAGAAGACCGAGGGCACGAAGATACGCAGTATTTT

d_call: TRBD2
v_call: TRBV20-1
j_call: TRBJ2-3
clone_size: many
cdr3_aa: CSAASLADVTDTQYF
cdr3_nt: TGCAGTGCCGCTTCACTAGCGGATGTCACAGATACGCAGTATTTT

d_call: TRBD2
v_call: TRBV27
j_call: TRBJ2-3
clone_size: many
cdr3_aa: CASSLRHRAGGGTDTQYF
cdr3_nt: TGTGCCAGCAGTCTCCGGCATCGGGCGGGAGGGGGAACAGATACGCAGTATTTT

d_call: TRBD1
v_call: TRBV7-2
j_call: TRBJ2-5
clone_size: few
cdr3_aa: CASSFRTGQETQYF
cdr3_nt: TGTGCCAGCAGCTTTCGGACAGGACAAGAGACCCAGTACTTC

d_call: -
v_call: TRBV11-2
j_call: TRBJ2-2
clone_size: many
cdr3_aa: CASSFPPWRTNTGELFF
cdr3_nt: TGTGCCAGCAGCTTCCCCCCCTGGAGGACGAACACCGGGGAGCTGTTTTTT

d_call: TRBD2
v_call: TRBV7-8
j_call: TRBJ2-2
clone_size: many
cdr3_aa: CASSSFLPVGLAGGGTGELFF
cdr3_nt: TGTGCCAGCAGCTCATTCCTCCCTGTCGGACTAGCGGGAGGAGGCACCGGGGAGCTGTTTTTT

d_call: -
v_call: TRBV4-1
j_call: TRBJ2-1
clone_size: -
cdr3_aa: CASSQKDSPLRQFF
cdr3_nt: TGCGCCAGCAGCCAAAAAGACTCGCCCCTCCGGCAGTTCTTC

d_call: -
v_call: TRBV14
j_call: TRBJ2-3
clone_size: few
cdr3_aa: CASSPGSSPSTDTQYF
cdr3_nt: TGTGCCAGCAGCCCCGGGAGTAGCCCTAGCACAGATACGCAGTATTTT

d_call: -
v_call: TRBV20-1
j_call: TRBJ1-1
clone_size: few
cdr3_aa: CSARVGSGRTEAFF
cdr3_nt: TGCAGTGCTAGAGTGGGCAGCGGAAGGACTGAAGCTTTCTTT